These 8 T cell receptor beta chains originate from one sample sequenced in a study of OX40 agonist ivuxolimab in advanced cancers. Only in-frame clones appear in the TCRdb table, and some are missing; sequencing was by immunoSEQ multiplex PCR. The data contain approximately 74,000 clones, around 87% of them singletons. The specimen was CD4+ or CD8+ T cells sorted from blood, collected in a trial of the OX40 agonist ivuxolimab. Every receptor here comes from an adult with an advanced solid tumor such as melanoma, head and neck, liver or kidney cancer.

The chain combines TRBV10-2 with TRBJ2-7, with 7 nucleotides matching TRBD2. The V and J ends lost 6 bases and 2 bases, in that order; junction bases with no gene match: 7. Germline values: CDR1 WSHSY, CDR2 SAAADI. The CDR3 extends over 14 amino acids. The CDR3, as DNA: TGCGCCAGCAGGGCCCTAGCGGTCACCTACGAGCAGTACTTC. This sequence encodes CASRALAVTYEQYF.

CDR3 sequence (DNA): TGTGCCAGCAGCTTAGAAGGGGGGAATGAAAAACTGTTTTTT. This encodes CASSLEGGNEKLFF. The chain uses TRBV7-9 and TRBJ1-4; D possibly corresponds to TRBD1 (6 bases). This CDR3 contains 14 residues. CDR1 is SEHNR, CDR2 FQNEAQ, per germline (reference sequence). Deletions cut 1 base from V and 5 bases from J, with 8 bases between.

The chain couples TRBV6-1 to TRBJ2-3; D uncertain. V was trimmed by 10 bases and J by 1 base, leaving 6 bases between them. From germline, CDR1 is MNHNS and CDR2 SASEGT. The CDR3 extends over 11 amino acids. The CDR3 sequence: CATPGTDTQYF. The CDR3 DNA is TGTGCCACCCCTGGCACAGATACGCAGTATTTT.

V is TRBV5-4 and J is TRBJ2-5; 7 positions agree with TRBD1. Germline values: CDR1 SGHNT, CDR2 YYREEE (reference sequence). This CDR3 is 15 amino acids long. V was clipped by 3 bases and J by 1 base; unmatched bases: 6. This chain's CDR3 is CASSSPTGAQETQYF. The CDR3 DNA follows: TGTGCCAGCAGCTCACCCACAGGGGCCCAAGAGACCCAGTACTTC. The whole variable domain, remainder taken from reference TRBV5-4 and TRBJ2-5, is ETGVTQSPTHLIKTRGQQVTLRCSSQSGHNTVSWYQQALGQGPQFIFQYYREEENGRGNFPPRFSGLQFPNYSSELNVNALELDDSALYLCASSSPTGAQETQYFGPGTRLLVL.

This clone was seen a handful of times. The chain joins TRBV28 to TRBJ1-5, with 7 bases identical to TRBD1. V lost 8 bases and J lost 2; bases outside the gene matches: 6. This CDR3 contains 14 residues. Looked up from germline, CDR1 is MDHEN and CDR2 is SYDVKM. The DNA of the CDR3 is TGTGCCAGCGGAGGGGACAGTCGCAATCAGCCCCAGCATTTT. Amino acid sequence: CASGGDSRNQPQHF.

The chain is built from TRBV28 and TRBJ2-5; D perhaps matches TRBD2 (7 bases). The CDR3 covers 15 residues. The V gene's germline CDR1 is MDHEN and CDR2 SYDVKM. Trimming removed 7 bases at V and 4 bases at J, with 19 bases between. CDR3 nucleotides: TGTGCCAGCACACAAGGGAGGGGGGGTCGAGAGACCCAGTACTTC. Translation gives CASTQGRGGRETQYF.

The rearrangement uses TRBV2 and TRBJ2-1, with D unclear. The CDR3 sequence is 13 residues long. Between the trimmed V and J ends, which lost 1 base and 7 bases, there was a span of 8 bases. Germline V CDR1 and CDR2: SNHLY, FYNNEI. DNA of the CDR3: TGTGCCAGCAGTGAAGAACAGCTTAATGAGCAGTTCTTC. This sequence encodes CASSEEQLNEQFF.

Written as DNA, the CDR3 is TGTGCCAGCAGTAAGGACAGGGTGAACGAGCAGTACTTC. This translates into CASSKDRVNEQYF. The chain joins TRBV6-1 to TRBJ2-7, with 8 bases aligning to TRBD1. CDR1 and CDR2 (germline): MNHNS, SASEGT. V shed 5 bases, J shed 5 bases, and the junction held 5 bases outside the gene matches. The CDR3 loop spans 13 amino acids.